This entry lists 27 T cell receptor beta chains sequenced from one sample in a study of blood T cell repertoires in COVID-19. Using immunoSEQ multiplex PCR, the repertoire was profiled, and TCRdb retains in-frame clones only, with some absent. The sample has about 160,000 clones, roughly 73% seen once. Sequencing used peripheral blood. Receptors were obtained from a man between 65 and 85 years old with acute or convalescent COVID-19.

V usage is TRBV5-1 and J usage is TRBJ1-3; a weak D match, TRBD1 (6 bases). The CDR3 spans 15 residues. Germline V gene lookup returns CDR1 SGHRS and CDR2 YFSETQ. The ends were cut back, 0 bases at V and 4 bases at J, with 11 bases in the middle. The CDR3 DNA reads as TGCGCCAGCAGCTTGGGTGGGGGCGCAGGAAACACCATATATTTT. Translation gives CASSLGGGAGNTIYF.

This chain links TRBV6-5 with TRBJ2-7; D may be TRBD1 (6 bases). Trimming pared 8 bases from V and 3 bases from J, leaving 11 bases between. CDR3 length equals 12 residues. CDR1 MNHEY and CDR2 SVGAGI come from the germline V gene. The chain's CDR3 is CASGQGGYEQYF. The DNA of the CDR3 is TGTGCCAGCGGGCAAGGGGGCTACGAGCAGTACTTC.

The V call is TRBV30, the J call TRBJ2-7; 8 positions match TRBD1. In germline, CDR1 is GTSNPN, CDR2 SVGIG (reference sequence). The V and J ends lost 3 bases and 6 bases, in that order; junction bases with no gene match: 10. This CDR3 spans 14 amino acids. CDR3 coding DNA: TGTGCCTGGAGCGGAATCTCGACAGGGGTCGAGCAGTACTTC. It is translated as CAWSGISTGVEQYF.

The chain employs TRBV5-1 and TRBJ1-2, with TRBD1 matching 9 bases. With 7 bases clipped from V and 2 bases from J, the junction kept 0 bases outside the gene matches. This CDR3 is 12 amino acids long. The V gene's germline CDR1 is SGHRS and CDR2 YFSETQ. This chain's CDR3 is CASGTGNYGYTF. CDR3 sequence (DNA): TGCGCCAGCGGGACAGGGAACTATGGCTACACCTTC.

This clone was detected a few times. The genes are TRBV19 and TRBJ2-5; 7 bases line up with TRBD2. This CDR3 region has 17 residues. Germline V lookup: CDR1 LNHDA, CDR2 SQIVND (reference sequence). V shed 5 bases and J 5 bases; nucleotides not matched to a gene: 17. CDR3 DNA sequence: TGTGCCAGTAGTCTCCGGGGTGGCGGGGGTTCGATGGAGACCCAGTACTTC. Protein sequence: CASSLRGGGGSMETQYF.

This rearrangement joins TRBV10-3 to TRBJ1-3; TRBD1 matches at 9 bases. Germline V lookup: CDR1 ENHRY, CDR2 SYGVKD. V dropped 7 bases and J dropped 0; count of bases not matched to a gene: 4. There are 15 residues in the CDR3. CDR3 residues: CAIMRGQGSGNTIYF. CDR3 nucleotides: TGTGCCATCATGAGGGGACAGGGCTCTGGAAACACCATATATTTT.

The CDR3 bases are TGTGCTAGTGGGCCGGACAGGGGAGATGGCTACACCTTC. Translation: CASGPDRGDGYTF. The chain joins TRBV12-5 to TRBJ1-2; 9 nucleotides match TRBD1. The CDR3 is 13 amino acids. CDR1 and CDR2 (germline): LGHNT, FRNRAP. Unmatched junction bases numbered 5, after V lost 6 bases and J lost 6 bases.

The gene calls are TRBV2 and TRBJ1-6, with D maybe TRBD1 (5 bases). The CDR3 is made up of 13 amino acids. Looked up from germline, CDR1 is SNHLY and CDR2 is FYNNEI. V lost 6 bases, J lost 8 bases, and 11 bases lay in between. CDR3 in DNA: TGTGCCAGCAGAGGGGACTTTGATTCACCCCTCCACTTT. This codes for CASRGDFDSPLHF. The whole variable domain, remainder taken from reference TRBV2 and TRBJ1-6, is EPEVTQTPSHQVTQMGQEVILRCVPISNHLYFYWYRQILGQKVEFLVSFYNNEISEKSEIFDDQFSVERPDGSNFTLKIRSTKLEDSAMYFCASRGDFDSPLHFGNGTRLTVT.

The chain links TRBV2 to TRBJ1-4; the D gene is possibly TRBD1 (6 bases). Between the trimmed V and J ends, which lost 7 bases and 7 bases, there was a span of 16 bases. Germline CDR1 is SNHLY and CDR2 is FYNNEI. The CDR3 is made up of 14 amino acids. The CDR3 DNA sequence: TGTGCCAGCAATACACAGGGACCGCGTGAAAAACTGTTTTTT. Protein sequence: CASNTQGPREKLFF.

This chain uses TRBV11-2 with TRBJ2-5; TRBD1 matches at 8 bases. CDR1 and CDR2 from the germline V gene are SGHAT and FQNNGV. The CDR3 is 15 amino acids. V trimming: 1 base; J trimming: 4 bases; junction bases outside the gene matches: 5. In DNA form, the CDR3 reads TGTGCCAGCAGCTTAGGGCAGGGGGCACGAGAGACCCAGTACTTC. Translated, it gives CASSLGQGARETQYF.

The J gene is TRBJ1-4, the V gene TRBV12-3 or TRBV12-4; no firm D call. The CDR3 length is 13 residues. Trimming left V 2 bases short and J 7 bases short, with 8 bases between. CDR3 in DNA: TGTGCCAGCAGTTTAAGCCCGGGTGAAAAACTGTTTTTT. It is translated as CASSLSPGEKLFF.

The rearrangement links TRBV7-6 to TRBJ2-3, with 9 nucleotides matching TRBD1. The CDR3 is 18 residues long. V trimming: 4 bases; J trimming: 4 bases; junction bases outside the gene matches: 15. The germline gives CDR1 SGHVS, CDR2 FNYEAQ. The CDR3 is CASSSEGGRTGASDTQYF. The CDR3 DNA reads TGTGCCAGCAGCTCAGAGGGGGGCAGGACAGGGGCTTCAGATACGCAGTATTTT.

The chain recombines TRBV27 with TRBJ1-1, with 7 bases aligning to TRBD1. This CDR3 has 15 amino acids. V lost 1 base and J lost 2; bases outside the gene matches: 4. In germline, CDR1 is MNHEY, CDR2 SMNVEV (reference sequence). The CDR3 here is CASSLYGTVNTEAFF. The CDR3, as DNA: TGTGCCAGCAGTTTATACGGGACAGTTAACACTGAAGCTTTCTTT.

The chain couples TRBV10-2 to TRBJ1-1, with 8 bases fitting TRBD1. Per the germline V gene, CDR1 is WSHSY and CDR2 is SAAADI. The trim removed 7 bases at V and 4 bases at J, leaving 11 bases unmatched. This CDR3 contains 15 residues. DNA of the CDR3: TGCGCCAGCAAACCGTTACAGGGGGAAGGCACTGAAGCTTTCTTT. Translation gives CASKPLQGEGTEAFF.

This chain links TRBV12-5 with TRBJ2-2; tentative D call: TRBD2 (5 bases). This CDR3 region has 16 residues. V was pared by 0 bases and J by 3 bases, with 11 bases between. Per the germline V gene, CDR1 is LGHNT and CDR2 is FRNRAP. CDR3 DNA sequence: TGTGCTAGTGGTTTGGTGACCGGGGTTCACACCGGGGAGCTGTTTTTT. Translation gives CASGLVTGVHTGELFF. The variable domain in full, completed from reference TRBV12-5 and TRBJ2-2, reads DARVTQTPRHKVTEMGQEVTMRCQPILGHNTVFWYRQTMMQGLELLAYFRNRAPLDDSGMPKDRFSAEMPDATLATLKIQPSEPRDSAVYFCASGLVTGVHTGELFFGEGSRLTVL.

The chain combines TRBV3-1 (or the pseudogene TRBV3-2) with TRBJ2-1; 11 nucleotides line up with TRBD2. This CDR3 has 18 residues. The V gene's germline CDR1 is LGHDT and CDR2 YNNKEL (reference sequence). Trimming removed 0 bases from V and 4 bases from J; junction bases left unmatched: 8. CDR3 DNA: TGTGCCAGCAGCCAAGACGGTCTAGCGGGGGGACCGTACAATGAGCAGTTCTTC. Translating it yields CASSQDGLAGGPYNEQFF.

The chain joins TRBV7-9 to TRBJ2-7, with unresolved D. Trimming shortened V by 5 bases and J by 4 bases, and 9 bases separated the two germline ends. The CDR3 has 12 residues. Germline CDR1 and CDR2: SEHNR and FQNEAQ (reference sequence). The CDR3: CASSPQEYEQYF. CDR3 in DNA: TGTGCCAGCAGCCCCCAAGAGTACGAGCAGTACTTC.

The J gene is TRBJ1-5, the V gene TRBV28; the D is unclear. This CDR3 is built from 13 residues. Deletions cut 6 bases from V and 4 bases from J, with 10 bases between. The germline V gene has CDR1 MDHEN and CDR2 SYDVKM. CDR3 protein: CASSYTENQPQHF. CDR3 bases: TGTGCCAGCAGCTATACAGAGAATCAGCCCCAGCATTTT.

J is TRBJ2-2 and V is TRBV24-1, with TRBD1 identical over 9 bases. The V gene end was trimmed by 10 bases and the J gene end by 5 bases; junction bases not matched to a gene: 16. The germline gives CDR1 KGHDR, CDR2 SFDVKD. The CDR3 has 17 amino acids. The CDR3 DNA reads TGTGCCACAGGAATTCAACAGGGGGCATTAGGGACCGGGGAGCTGTTTTTT. Protein: CATGIQQGALGTGELFF.

The CDR3 spells CASSTQRNSYNEQFF. CDR3 bases: TGTGCCAGTAGTACTCAGCGCAACTCCTACAATGAGCAGTTCTTC. The chain links TRBV19 to TRBJ2-1, with D unclear. Germline assignment: CDR1 LNHDA and CDR2 SQIVND (reference sequence). CDR3 length: 15 residues. V was trimmed by 4 bases and J by 0 bases, leaving 10 bases between them.

The chain carries TRBV19 and TRBJ2-5; the match to TRBD1 covers 7 bases. Germline V gene sequence: CDR1 LNHDA, CDR2 SQIVND (reference sequence). The CDR3 spans 14 residues. Unmatched junction bases numbered 6, after V lost 5 bases and J lost 3 bases. CDR3 nucleotides: TGTGCCAGTAGTCCTTGGGACAGAGAAGAGACCCAGTACTTC. Its translation: CASSPWDREETQYF.

The sample holds one count of this clone. This chain links TRBV6-5 with TRBJ2-2; TRBD2 is a possible D gene (5 bases). From germline, CDR1 is MNHEY and CDR2 SVGAGI. V dropped 6 bases and J dropped 4 bases, with 12 bases sitting between them. The CDR3 loop spans 14 amino acids. The CDR3 sequence: CASSLVAGTGELFF. Here the CDR3 DNA reads TGTGCCAGCAGCCTCGTCGCGGGCACCGGGGAGCTGTTTTTT.

In its sample, this clone was seen once. This sequence joins TRBV4-2 and TRBJ2-5; TRBD2 is a possible D gene (5 bases). The germline V gene encodes CDR1 LGHNA and CDR2 YNFKEQ. Trimming took 0 bases from V and 1 from J, leaving 9 bases between them. There are 15 residues in the CDR3. The CDR3 sequence is CASSQDRGSQETQYF. The CDR3 DNA follows: TGTGCCAGCAGCCAAGATAGAGGGAGCCAAGAGACCCAGTACTTC.

The rearrangement joins TRBV5-1 to TRBJ2-2; possibly TRBD1 for D (5 bases). The V gene's germline CDR1 is SGHRS and CDR2 YFSETQ. Trimming removed 4 bases from V and 0 bases from J, with 13 bases in between. The CDR3 length is 16 residues. The CDR3 loop is CASSIWTSPNTGELFF. The CDR3, as DNA: TGCGCCAGCAGCATATGGACAAGCCCGAACACCGGGGAGCTGTTTTTT.

In its sample, this clone was seen a few times. This chain connects TRBV9 to TRBJ2-3; no definite D call. The CDR3 covers 16 residues. Per germline, CDR1 SGDLS and CDR2 YYNGEE. Deletions cut 0 bases from V and 0 bases from J, with 11 bases between. Here the CDR3 reads CASSVAQQASTDTQYF. The CDR3 region has the DNA TGTGCCAGCAGCGTAGCCCAGCAGGCTAGCACAGATACGCAGTATTTT. Based on the CDR3 plus reference TRBV9 and TRBJ2-3, the full variable domain is DSGVTQTPKHLITATGQRVTLRCSPRSGDLSVYWYQQSLDQGLQFLIQYYNGEERAKGNILERFSAQQFPDLHSELNLSSLELGDSALYFCASSVAQQASTDTQYFGPGTRLTVL.

The rearrangement links TRBV5-1 to TRBJ1-1, with TRBD1 as a possible D gene (6 bases). The CDR3 has 12 residues. Trimming took off 0 bases at V and 7 bases at J, with 7 bases between the two ends. Germline loops: CDR1 SGHRS, CDR2 YFSETQ. CDR3: CASSLEQGEAFF. In DNA, the CDR3 is TGCGCCAGCAGCTTGGAACAGGGTGAAGCTTTCTTT.

The chain is built from TRBV6-5 and TRBJ1-2, with no clear D. V was pared by 8 bases and J by 8 bases, with 15 bases between. The V gene's germline CDR1 is MNHEY and CDR2 SVGAGI. This CDR3 spans 12 amino acids. CDR3 in DNA: TGTGCCAGCGAGGAGACGACGGAAGGCTACACCTTC. Translation: CASEETTEGYTF.